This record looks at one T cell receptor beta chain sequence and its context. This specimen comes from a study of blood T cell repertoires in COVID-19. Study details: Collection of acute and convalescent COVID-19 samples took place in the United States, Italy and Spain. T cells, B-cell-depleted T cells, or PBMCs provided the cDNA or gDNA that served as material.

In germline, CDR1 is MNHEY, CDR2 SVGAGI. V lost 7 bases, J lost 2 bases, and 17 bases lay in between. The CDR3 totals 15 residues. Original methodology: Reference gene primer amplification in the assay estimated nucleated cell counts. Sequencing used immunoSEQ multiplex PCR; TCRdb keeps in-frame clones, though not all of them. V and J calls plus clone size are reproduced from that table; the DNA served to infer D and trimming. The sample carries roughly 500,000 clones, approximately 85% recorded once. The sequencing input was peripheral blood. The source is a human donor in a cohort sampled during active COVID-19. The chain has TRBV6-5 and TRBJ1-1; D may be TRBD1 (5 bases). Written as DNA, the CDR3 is TGTGCCAGCATGGGGAGCGGGGGGGGTAACACTGAAGCTTTCTTT. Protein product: CASMGSGGGNTEAFF.